This TCR beta chain was captured in a study of response to subunit inactivated influenza vaccine (dated by TCRdb to about 2018). With respect to the entire study: Deep quantitative T cell receptor repertoire profiling was used in the study to track responses to a trivalent subunit inactivated influenza vaccine. Broader findings and caveats from the paper: The authors suggested that each seasonal influenza vaccination may recruit only a limited number of new T cells.

The method was RT-PCR. Sequencing used an Illumina HiSeq 2500. TCRdb reanalyzed the raw reads on its own, using fastp at Q25 for trimming and MiXCR for clone calling, and kept in-frame beta chains. Duplicate CDR3 protein sequences are folded into a single record with the most common DNA and genes. The table for this sample lists 650,000 to 700,000 distinct CDR3 sequences; about 15% of them were counted only once. The ten biggest clones cover more than 9% of the sample. CDR1 and CDR2, looked up from the germline V gene, are SGHDT and YYEEEE. The trim is 6 bases for V and 3 bases for J, with a gap of 22 bases between the germline ends. The CDR3 covers 16 residues, taking in both the cysteine and the phenylalanine. CDR3 DNA is the only sequence kept; it has 48 bases, read in frame from the first base. This clonotype was counted many times. Which antigen it targets is not known. There are no base qualities to consult, and no much larger clone falls within one base.

The chain is made from TRBV5-6 and TRBJ2-7; the D gene is possibly TRBD2, with 6 bases matching. The origin of this receptor is a man aged 45 to 65 who received an inactivated influenza vaccine. Donor details come from another sample of the same person, matched by shared clones. Sequencing used PBMCs from blood, obtained roughly 12 days after vaccination. The DNA reads as follows: TGTGCCAGCACCCTCCAAACAACGGGGGTTGACTACGAGCAGTACTTC. It codes for CASTLQTTGVDYEQYF.